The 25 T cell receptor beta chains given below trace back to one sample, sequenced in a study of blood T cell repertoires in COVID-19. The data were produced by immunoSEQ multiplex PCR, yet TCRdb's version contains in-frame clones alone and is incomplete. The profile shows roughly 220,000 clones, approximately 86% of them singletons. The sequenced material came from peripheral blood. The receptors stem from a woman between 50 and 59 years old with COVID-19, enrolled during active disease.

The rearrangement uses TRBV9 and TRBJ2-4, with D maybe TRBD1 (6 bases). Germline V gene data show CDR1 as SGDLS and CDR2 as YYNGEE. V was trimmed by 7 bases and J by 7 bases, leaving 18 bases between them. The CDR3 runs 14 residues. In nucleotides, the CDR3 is TGTGCCAGCGCTCAAGGACAGTCGGGGAACATTCAGTACTTC. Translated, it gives CASAQGQSGNIQYF.

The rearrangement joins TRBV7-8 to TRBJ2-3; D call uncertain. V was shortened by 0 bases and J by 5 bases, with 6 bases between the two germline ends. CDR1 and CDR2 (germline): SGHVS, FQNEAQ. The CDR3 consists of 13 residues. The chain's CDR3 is CASSLASGDTQYF. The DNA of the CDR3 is TGTGCCAGCAGCTTAGCGTCAGGAGATACGCAGTATTTT.

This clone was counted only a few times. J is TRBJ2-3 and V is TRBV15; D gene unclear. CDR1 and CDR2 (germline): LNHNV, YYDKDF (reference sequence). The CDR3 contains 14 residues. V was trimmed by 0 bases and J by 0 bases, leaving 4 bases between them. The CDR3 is CATSRESSTDTQYF. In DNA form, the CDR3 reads TGTGCCACCAGCAGAGAATCTAGCACAGATACGCAGTATTTT.

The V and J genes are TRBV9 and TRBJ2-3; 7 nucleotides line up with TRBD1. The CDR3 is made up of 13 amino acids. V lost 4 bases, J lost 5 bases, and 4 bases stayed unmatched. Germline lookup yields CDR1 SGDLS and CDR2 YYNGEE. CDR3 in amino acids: CASSPRQGDTQYF. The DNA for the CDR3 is TGTGCCAGCAGCCCCCGACAGGGAGATACGCAGTATTTT.

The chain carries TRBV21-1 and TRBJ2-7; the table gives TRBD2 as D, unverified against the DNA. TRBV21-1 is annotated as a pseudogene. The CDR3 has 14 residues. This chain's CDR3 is CASSKAEESYEQYV. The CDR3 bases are TGTGCCAGCAGCAAAGCGGAGGAATCCTACGAGCAGTACGTC.

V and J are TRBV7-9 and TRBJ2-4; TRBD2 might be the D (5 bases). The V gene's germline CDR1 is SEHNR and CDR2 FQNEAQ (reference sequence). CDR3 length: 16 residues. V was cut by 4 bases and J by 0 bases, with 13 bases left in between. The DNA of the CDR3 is TGTGCCAGCAGCTCAGCTACCGGGGTAGCCAAAAACATTCAGTACTTC. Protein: CASSSATGVAKNIQYF. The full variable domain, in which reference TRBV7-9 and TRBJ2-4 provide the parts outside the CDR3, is DTGVSQNPRHKITKRGQNVTFRCDPISEHNRLYWYRQTLGQGPEFLTYFQNEAQLEKSRLLSDRFSAERPKGSFSTLEIQRTEQGDSAMYLCASSSATGVAKNIQYFGAGTRLSVL.

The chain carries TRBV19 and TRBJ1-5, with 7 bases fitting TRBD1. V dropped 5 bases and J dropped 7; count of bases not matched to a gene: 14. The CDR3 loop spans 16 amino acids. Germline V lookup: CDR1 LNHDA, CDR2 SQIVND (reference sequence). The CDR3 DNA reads TGTGCCAGTAGTCAACTCTATGGGGGACAGTACCAGCCCCAGCATTTT. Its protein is CASSQLYGGQYQPQHF.

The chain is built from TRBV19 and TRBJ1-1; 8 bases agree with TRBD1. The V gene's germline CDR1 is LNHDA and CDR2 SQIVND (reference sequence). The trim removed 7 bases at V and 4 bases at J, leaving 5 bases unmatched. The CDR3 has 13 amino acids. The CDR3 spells CASTWTGSTEAFF. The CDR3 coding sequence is TGTGCCAGTACCTGGACAGGGAGCACTGAAGCTTTCTTT.

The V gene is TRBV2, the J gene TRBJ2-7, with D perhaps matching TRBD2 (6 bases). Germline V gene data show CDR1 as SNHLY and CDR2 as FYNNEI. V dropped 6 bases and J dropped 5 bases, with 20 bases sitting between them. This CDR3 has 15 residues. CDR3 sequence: CASRGGQGRSDEQYF. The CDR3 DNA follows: TGTGCCAGCAGGGGGGGTCAGGGAAGATCGGACGAGCAGTACTTC.

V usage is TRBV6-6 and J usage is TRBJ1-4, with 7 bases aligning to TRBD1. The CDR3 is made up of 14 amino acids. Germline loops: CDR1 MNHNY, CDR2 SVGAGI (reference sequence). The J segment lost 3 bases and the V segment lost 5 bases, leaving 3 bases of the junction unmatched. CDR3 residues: CASSPQGANEKLFF. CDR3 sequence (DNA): TGTGCCAGCAGTCCGCAGGGGGCTAATGAAAAACTGTTTTTT.

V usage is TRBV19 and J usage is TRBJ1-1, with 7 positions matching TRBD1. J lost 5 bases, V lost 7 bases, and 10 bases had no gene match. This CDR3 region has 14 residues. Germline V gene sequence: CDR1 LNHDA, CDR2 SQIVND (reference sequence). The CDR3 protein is CASTKTGHRTEAFF. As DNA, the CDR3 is TGTGCCAGTACCAAGACAGGGCATCGAACTGAAGCTTTCTTT.

The CDR3 DNA is TGTGCCAGCAGCCACTGGGACAGGGCCAACTATGGCTACACCTTC. This translates into CASSHWDRANYGYTF. The chain combines TRBV3-1 (or the pseudogene TRBV3-2) with TRBJ1-2; 9 bases fit TRBD1. Germline V CDR1 and CDR2: LGHDT, YNNKEL (reference sequence). V shed 3 bases, J shed 2 bases, and the junction held 4 bases outside the gene matches. This CDR3 is built from 15 residues.

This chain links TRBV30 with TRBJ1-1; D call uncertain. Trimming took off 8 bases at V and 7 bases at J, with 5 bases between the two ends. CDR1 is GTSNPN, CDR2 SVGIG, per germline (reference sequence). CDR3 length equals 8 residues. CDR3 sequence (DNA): TGTGCCGTAGATGAAGCTTTCTTT. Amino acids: CAVDEAFF.

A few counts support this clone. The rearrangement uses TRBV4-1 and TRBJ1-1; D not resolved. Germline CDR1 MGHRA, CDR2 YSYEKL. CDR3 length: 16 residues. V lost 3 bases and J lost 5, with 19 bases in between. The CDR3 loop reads CASSQEAGARRTEAFF. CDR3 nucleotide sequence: TGCGCCAGCAGCCAGGAGGCAGGTGCGAGGAGAACTGAAGCTTTCTTT.

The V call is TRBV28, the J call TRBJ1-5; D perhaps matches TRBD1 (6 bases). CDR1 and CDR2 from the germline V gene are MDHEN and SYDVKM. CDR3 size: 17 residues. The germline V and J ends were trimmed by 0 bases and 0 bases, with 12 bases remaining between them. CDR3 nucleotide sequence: TGTGCCAGCAGTTTATGGCGTGGACAGAGTAGCAATCAGCCCCAGCATTTT. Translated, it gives CASSLWRGQSSNQPQHF.

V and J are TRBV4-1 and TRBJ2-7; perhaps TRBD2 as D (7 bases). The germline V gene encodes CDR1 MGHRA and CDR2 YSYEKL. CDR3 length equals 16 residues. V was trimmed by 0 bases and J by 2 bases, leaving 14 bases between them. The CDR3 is CASSQEIRGGTYEQYF. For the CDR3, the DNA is TGCGCCAGCAGCCAAGAAATAAGGGGGGGCACCTACGAGCAGTACTTC.

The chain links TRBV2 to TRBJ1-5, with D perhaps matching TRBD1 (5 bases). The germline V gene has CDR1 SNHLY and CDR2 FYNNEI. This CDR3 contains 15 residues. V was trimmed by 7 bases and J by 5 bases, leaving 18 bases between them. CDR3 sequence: CASKSRQGGDQPQHF. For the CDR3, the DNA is TGTGCCAGCAAGTCGAGACAAGGAGGGGATCAGCCCCAGCATTTT.

The DNA for the CDR3 is TGTGCCAGCACCCCAACCGGGACAGGGGTGAGCACCGGGGAGCTGTTTTTT. Translation: CASTPTGTGVSTGELFF. The chain recombines TRBV28 with TRBJ2-2, with 10 bases fitting TRBD1. Trimming cost V 7 bases and J 4 bases; bases outside gene matches: 12. From germline, CDR1 is MDHEN and CDR2 SYDVKM. The CDR3 runs 17 residues.

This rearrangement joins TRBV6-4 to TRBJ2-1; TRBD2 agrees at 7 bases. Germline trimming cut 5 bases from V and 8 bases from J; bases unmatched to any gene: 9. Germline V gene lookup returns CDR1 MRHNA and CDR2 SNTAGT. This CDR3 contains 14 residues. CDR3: CASSRDQGGDEQFF. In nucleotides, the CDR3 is TGTGCCAGCAGTAGAGACCAGGGAGGGGATGAGCAGTTCTTC.

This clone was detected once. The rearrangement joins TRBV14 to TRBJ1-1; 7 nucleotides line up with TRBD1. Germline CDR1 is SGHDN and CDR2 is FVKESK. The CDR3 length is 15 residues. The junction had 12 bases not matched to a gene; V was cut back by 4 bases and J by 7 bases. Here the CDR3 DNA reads TGTGCCAGCAGCCTCATCGGAGGGGGCAGGGATGAAGCTTTCTTT. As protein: CASSLIGGGRDEAFF.

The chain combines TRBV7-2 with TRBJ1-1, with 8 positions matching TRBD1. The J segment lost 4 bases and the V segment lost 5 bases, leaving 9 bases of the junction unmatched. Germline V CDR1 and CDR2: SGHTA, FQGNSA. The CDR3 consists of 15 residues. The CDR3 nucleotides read TGTGCCAGCAGCCTAACAGGGGGGTACGGCACTGAAGCTTTCTTT. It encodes CASSLTGGYGTEAFF.

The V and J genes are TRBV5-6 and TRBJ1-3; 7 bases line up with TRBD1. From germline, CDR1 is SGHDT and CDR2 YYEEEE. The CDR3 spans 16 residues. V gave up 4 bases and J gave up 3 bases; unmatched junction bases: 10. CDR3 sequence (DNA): TGTGCCAGCAGCCCTAACAGGGGATGGAGTGGAAACACCATATATTTT. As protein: CASSPNRGWSGNTIYF.

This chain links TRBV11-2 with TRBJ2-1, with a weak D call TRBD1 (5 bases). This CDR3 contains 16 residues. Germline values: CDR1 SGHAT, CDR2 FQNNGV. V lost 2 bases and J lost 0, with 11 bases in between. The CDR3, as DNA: TGTGCCAGCAGCTTACAGGGCTTAGGCTCCTACAATGAGCAGTTCTTC. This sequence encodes CASSLQGLGSYNEQFF. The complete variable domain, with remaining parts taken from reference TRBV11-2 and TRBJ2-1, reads EAGVAQSPRYKIIEKRQSVAFWCNPISGHATLYWYQQILGQGPKLLIQFQNNGVVDDSQLPKDRFSAERLKGVDSTLKIQPAKLEDSAVYLCASSLQGLGSYNEQFFGPGTRLTVL.

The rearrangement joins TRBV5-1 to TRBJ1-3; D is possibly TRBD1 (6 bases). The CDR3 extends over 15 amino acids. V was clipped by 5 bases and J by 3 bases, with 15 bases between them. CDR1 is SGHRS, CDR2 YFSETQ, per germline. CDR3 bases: TGCGCCAGCAGTCCCACTGACAGGCGTGGAAACACCATATATTTT. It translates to CASSPTDRRGNTIYF.

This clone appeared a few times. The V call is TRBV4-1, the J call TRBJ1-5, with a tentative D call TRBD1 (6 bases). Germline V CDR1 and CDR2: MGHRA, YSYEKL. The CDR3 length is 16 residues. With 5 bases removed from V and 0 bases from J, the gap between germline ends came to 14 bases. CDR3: CASSTTQGNSNQPQHF. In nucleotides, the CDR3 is TGCGCCAGCAGCACTACACAGGGCAATAGCAATCAGCCCCAGCATTTT.